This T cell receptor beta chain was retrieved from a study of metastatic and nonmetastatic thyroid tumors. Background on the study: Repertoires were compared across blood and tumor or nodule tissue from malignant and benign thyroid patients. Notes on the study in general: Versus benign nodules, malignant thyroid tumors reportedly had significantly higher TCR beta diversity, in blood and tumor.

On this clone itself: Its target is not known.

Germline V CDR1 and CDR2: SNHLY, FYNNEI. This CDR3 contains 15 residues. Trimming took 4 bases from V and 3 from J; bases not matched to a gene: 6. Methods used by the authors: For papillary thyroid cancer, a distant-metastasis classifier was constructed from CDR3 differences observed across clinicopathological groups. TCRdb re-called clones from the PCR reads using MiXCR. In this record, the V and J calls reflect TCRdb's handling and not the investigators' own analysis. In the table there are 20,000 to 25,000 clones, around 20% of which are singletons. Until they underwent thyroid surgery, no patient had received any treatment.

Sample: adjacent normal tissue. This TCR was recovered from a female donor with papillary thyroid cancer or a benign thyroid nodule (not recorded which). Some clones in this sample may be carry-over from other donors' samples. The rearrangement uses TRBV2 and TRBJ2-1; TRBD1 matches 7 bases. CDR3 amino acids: CASSADQGVYNEQFF. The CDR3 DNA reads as TGTGCCAGCAGTGCGGACCAGGGGGTCTACAATGAGCAGTTCTTC.